Here is one T cell receptor (beta chain) with its context. The source of the sample is a study of control samples from healthy donors and cancer patients. Sequenced by immunoSEQ multiplex PCR; TCRdb stores in-frame clones only, minus some. The repertoire holds 95,000 to 120,000 clones, with approximately 80% as singletons. The CDR3 extends over 14 amino acids. CDR1 is SEHNR and CDR2 is FQNEAQ in the germline V gene (reference sequence). V was clipped by 1 base and J by 5 bases, with 11 bases between them. The specimen was blood. This TCR was recovered from a man in his late teens or twenties in good health. The rearrangement links TRBV7-9 to TRBJ2-5; no clear D gene. The CDR3 loop reads CASSLVRLVETQYF. CDR3 bases: TGTGCCAGCAGCTTAGTTCGGTTAGTGGAGACCCAGTACTTC.